The TCR beta chain described here comes from a study of T cell responses to AZD1222 COVID-19 vaccine. Study-wide context: Samples with a second dose at about 4 or about 12 weeks were pooled together.

The method was immunoSEQ multiplex PCR; TCRdb's version includes in-frame clones alone and lacks a portion of them. The sample contains 200,000 to 300,000 clones, 80% to 95% of which appear only once. About this clone itself: Its specificity is unknown.

General observations from the study: Repertoires in all cases were sampled only once the peak T cell response had passed. Only 6 or 7 individuals given AZD1222 were seropositive at baseline.

Trimming shortened V by 7 bases and J by 1 base, and 10 bases separated the two germline ends. Germline CDR1 SEHNR, CDR2 FQNEAQ (reference sequence). This CDR3 contains 13 residues. J is TRBJ1-1 and V is TRBV7-9; D not resolved. Source: peripheral blood, taken on day 0 of AZD1222 vaccination. The sequence came from an adult in good health. CDR3: CASKMSSNTEAFF. CDR3 in DNA: TGTGCCAGCAAGATGAGTTCGAACACTGAAGCTTTCTTT.